What follows describes a single T cell receptor beta chain. The data originate from a study of blood T cell repertoires in COVID-19. Sequencing used immunoSEQ multiplex PCR; TCRdb keeps in-frame clones, though not all of them. In the table there are approximately 220,000 clones, 65% to 90% of which are singletons. During the 2 weeks before they entered the study, exposed participants had met someone with a PCR-confirmed or clinician-diagnosed COVID-19 case. V dropped 1 base and J dropped 6; count of bases not matched to a gene: 6. The CDR3 sequence is 16 residues long. Germline V gives CDR1 MGHRA, CDR2 YSYEKL.

Sequencing was done on a sample of PBMCs or T cells enriched from blood (not recorded which). The TCR was taken from a young woman who had been exposed to COVID-19. The chain couples TRBV4-1 to TRBJ1-6; 7 bases fit TRBD1. The CDR3 here is CASSQVGTVPNSPLHF. The CDR3 bases are TGCGCCAGCAGCCAAGTGGGGACAGTTCCTAATTCACCCCTCCACTTT.